This T cell receptor (beta chain) appears in the sequencing data of a study of chemoradiotherapy in HPV16-positive cancers. The study, taken as a whole, reports: HPV-responsive T-cell expansion during chemoradiotherapy was linked to improved recurrence-free survival in HPV16-positive patients. Candidate HPV-specific clones and E7-related TCR motifs grew in tumor during treatment. The functional HPV-specific definition rests on just a couple of HPV16-positive patients.

This table comes from immunoSEQ multiplex PCR, and its TCRdb copy is limited to in-frame clones, with some not included. The repertoire holds about 20,000 clones, with about nine tenths as singletons. With regard to this clone: No antigen is known for it.

With 0 bases removed from V and 7 bases from J, the gap between germline ends came to 16 bases. This CDR3 is built from 15 residues. The germline CDR1 and CDR2 sequences are LGHNA and YNFKEQ. The sample was blood, taken from a patient who underwent chemoradiotherapy. The receptor's source is a human donor with HPV-associated anogenital cancer. The gene calls are TRBV4-2 and TRBJ2-7; TRBD2 might be the D (5 bases). In DNA, the CDR3 is TGTGCCAGCAGCCAAGATCGAGGGTCACGATGGGAGCAGTACTTC. Its translation is CASSQDRGSRWEQYF.